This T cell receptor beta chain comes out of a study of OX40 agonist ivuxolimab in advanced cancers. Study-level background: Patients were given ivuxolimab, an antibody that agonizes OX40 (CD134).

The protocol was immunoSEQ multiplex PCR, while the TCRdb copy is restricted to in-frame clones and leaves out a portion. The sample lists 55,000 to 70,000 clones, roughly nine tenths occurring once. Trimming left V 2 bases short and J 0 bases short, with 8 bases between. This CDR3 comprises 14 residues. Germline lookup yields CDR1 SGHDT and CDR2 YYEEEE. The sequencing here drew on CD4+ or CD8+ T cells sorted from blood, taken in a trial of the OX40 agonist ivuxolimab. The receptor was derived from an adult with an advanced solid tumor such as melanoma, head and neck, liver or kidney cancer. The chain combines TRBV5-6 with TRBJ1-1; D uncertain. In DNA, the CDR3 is TGTGCCAGCAGCTTATATCAGCTGAACACTGAAGCTTTCTTT. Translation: CASSLYQLNTEAFF.